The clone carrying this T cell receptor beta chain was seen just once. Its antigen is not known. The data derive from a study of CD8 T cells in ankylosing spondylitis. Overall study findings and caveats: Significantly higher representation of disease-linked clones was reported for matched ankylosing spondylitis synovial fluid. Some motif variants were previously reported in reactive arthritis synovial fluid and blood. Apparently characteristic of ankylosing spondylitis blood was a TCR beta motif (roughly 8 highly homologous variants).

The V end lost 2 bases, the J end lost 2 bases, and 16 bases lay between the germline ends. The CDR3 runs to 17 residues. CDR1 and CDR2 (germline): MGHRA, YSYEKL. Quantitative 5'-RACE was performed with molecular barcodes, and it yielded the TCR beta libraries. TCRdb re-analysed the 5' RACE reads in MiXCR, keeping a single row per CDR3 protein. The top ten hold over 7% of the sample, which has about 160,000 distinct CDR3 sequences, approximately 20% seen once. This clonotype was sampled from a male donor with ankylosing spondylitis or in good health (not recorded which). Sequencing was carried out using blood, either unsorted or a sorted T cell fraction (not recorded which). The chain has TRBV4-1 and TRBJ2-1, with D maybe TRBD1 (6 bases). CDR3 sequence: CASSQRGLGQTYNEQFF. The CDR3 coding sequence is TGCGCCAGCAGCCAACGAGGTCTGGGACAAACCTACAATGAGCAGTTCTTC.